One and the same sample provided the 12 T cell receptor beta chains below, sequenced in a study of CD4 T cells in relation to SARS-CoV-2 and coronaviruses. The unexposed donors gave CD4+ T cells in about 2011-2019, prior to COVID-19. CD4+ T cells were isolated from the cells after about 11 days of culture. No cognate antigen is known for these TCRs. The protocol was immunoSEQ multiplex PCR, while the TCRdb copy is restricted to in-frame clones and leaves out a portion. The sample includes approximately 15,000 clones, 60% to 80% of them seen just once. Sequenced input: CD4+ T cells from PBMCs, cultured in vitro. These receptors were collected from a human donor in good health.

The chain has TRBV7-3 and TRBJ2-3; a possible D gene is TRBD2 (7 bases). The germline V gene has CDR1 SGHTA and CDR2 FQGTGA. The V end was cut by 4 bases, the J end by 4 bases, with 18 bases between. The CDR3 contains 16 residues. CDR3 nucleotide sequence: TGTGCCAGCAGCTCCCCGAGGGGGGGCGGCTCAGATACGCAGTATTTT. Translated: CASSSPRGGGSDTQYF.

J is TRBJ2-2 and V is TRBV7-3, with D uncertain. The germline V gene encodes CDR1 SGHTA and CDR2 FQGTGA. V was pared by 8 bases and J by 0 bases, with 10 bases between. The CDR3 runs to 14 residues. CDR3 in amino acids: CASGVSANTGELFF. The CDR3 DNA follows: TGTGCCAGCGGGGTCAGCGCGAACACCGGGGAGCTGTTTTTT.

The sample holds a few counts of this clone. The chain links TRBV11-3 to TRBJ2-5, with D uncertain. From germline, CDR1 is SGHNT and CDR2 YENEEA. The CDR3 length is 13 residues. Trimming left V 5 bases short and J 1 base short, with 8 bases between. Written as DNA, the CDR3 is TGTGCCAGCAGCCAACCCCTCCAAGAGACCCAGTACTTC. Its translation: CASSQPLQETQYF.

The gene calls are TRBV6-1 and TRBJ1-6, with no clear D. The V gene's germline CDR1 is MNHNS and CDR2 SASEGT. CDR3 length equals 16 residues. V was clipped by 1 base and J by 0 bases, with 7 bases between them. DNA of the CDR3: TGTGCCAGCAGTGAAGGGGAGGGCTCCTATAATTCACCCCTCCACTTT. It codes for CASSEGEGSYNSPLHF.

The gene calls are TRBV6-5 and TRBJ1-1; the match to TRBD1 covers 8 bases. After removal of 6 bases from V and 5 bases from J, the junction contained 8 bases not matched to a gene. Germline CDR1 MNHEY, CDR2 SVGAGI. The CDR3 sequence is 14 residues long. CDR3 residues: CASSSNRGRTEAFF. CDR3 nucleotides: TGTGCCAGCAGCTCGAACAGGGGGAGAACTGAAGCTTTCTTT.

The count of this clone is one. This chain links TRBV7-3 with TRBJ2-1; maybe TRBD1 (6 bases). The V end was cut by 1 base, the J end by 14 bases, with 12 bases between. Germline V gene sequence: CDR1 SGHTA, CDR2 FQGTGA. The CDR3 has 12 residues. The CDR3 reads CASSLKGDRKFF. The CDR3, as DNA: TGTGCCAGCAGCTTAAAGGGGGACCGGAAGTTCTTC.

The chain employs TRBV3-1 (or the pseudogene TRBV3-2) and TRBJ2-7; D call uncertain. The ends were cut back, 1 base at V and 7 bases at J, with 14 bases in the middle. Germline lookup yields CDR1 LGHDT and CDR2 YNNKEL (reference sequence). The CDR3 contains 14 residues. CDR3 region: CASSQGETLGEQYF. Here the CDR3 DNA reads TGTGCCAGCAGCCAAGGTGAGACTTTGGGGGAGCAGTACTTC.

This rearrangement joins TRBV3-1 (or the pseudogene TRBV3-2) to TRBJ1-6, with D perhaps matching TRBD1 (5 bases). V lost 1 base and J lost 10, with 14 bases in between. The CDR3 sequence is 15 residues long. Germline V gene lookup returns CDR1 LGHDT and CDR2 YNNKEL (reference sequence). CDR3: CASSQVDGAGSPLHF. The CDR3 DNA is TGTGCCAGCAGCCAAGTAGATGGGGCCGGGTCACCCCTCCACTTT.

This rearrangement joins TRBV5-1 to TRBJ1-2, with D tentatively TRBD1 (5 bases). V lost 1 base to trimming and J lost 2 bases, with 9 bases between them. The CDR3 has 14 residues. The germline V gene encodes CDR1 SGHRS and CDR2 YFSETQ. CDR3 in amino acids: CASSLIPGNYGYTF. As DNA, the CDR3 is TGCGCCAGCAGCTTGATTCCAGGGAACTATGGCTACACCTTC.

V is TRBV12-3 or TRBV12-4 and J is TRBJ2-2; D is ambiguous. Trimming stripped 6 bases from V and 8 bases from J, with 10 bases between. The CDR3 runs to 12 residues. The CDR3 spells CASSSEMGELFF. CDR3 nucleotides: TGTGCCAGCAGCTCAGAGATGGGGGAGCTGTTTTTT.

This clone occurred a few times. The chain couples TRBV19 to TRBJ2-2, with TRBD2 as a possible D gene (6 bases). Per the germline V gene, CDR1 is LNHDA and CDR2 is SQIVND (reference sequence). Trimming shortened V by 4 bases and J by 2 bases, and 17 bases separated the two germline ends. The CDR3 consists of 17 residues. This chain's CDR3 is CASSTSWRAANTGELFF. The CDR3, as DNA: TGTGCCAGTAGTACCTCTTGGAGGGCGGCAAACACCGGGGAGCTGTTTTTT.

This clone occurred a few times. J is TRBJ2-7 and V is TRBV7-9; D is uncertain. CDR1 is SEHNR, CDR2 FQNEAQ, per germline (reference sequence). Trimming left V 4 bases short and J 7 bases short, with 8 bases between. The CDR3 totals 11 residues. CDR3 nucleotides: TGTGCCAGCAGCTCGACTCGAGAGCAGTACTTC. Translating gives CASSSTREQYF.